The T cell receptor beta chain described here comes from a study of T cell responses to AZD1222 COVID-19 vaccine. Study conclusions and caveats: Baseline testing showed seropositivity in only a handful of AZD1222 recipients. Reports say nearly half of spike-specific TCRs go after unmutated variant regions.

TCRdb keeps only in-frame clones here, not all; method: immunoSEQ multiplex PCR. The sample contains about 130,000 clones, roughly 91% of which appear only once. Turning to this clone: Its antigen is as yet unknown.

The ends were cut back, 3 bases at V and 7 bases at J, with 13 bases in the middle. CDR3 size: 14 residues. CDR1 is SGHVS and CDR2 is FQNEAQ in the germline V gene. The gene calls are TRBV7-8 and TRBJ2-4; D is ambiguous. This TCR was sampled from an adult who received the AZD1222 COVID-19 vaccine. Sequencing was performed on peripheral blood, taken 28 days after the second AZD1222 dose. The CDR3 protein is CASSLSTQRNIQYF. CDR3 bases: TGTGCCAGCAGCTTGTCCACACAGCGTAACATTCAGTACTTC. Supplemented by reference TRBV7-8 and TRBJ2-4, the full variable domain reads GAGVSQSPRYKVAKRGQDVALRCDPISGHVSLFWYQQALGQGPEFLTYFQNEAQLDKSGLPSDRFFAERPEGSVSTLKIQRTQQEDSAVYLCASSLSTQRNIQYFGAGTRLSVL.